This TCR beta chain was sequenced in a study of identifying expanded T cells in peripheral blood. The method was immunoSEQ multiplex PCR; TCRdb's version includes in-frame clones alone and lacks a portion of them. In the table there are 100,000 or so clones, more than 70% of which are singletons. The CDR3 is made up of 15 amino acids. Germline CDR1 and CDR2: SGHRS and YFSETQ. The V and J ends lost 0 bases and 5 bases, in that order; junction bases with no gene match: 5. No infections or other immune events were documented during collection. A word on this clone: Its antigen is currently unknown.

General study results and limits: Across healthy donors, higher total template counts meant significantly greater approximately two-week count variance. Technical replicates showed around 1.2 changed clones; roughly two weeks approximately 15; four weeks 19.

This sequence was found in a person aged 18 to 70 in good health. Sequenced input: blood. The rearrangement uses TRBV5-1 and TRBJ2-5; 9 bases agree with TRBD1. The CDR3 DNA reads as TGCGCCAGCAGCTTGGACAGGGGGCCACAGGAGACCCAGTACTTC. This translates into CASSLDRGPQETQYF.